One and the same sample provided the 23 T cell receptor beta chains below, sequenced in a study of spatial heterogeneity in lung cancer (dated by TCRdb to between 2019 and 2020). The intended sense of this specimen's time point label: blood at routine non-recurrence follow-up after resection. Library prep was done by 5' RACE. Sequencing used a NextSeq 500. TCRdb's own reprocessing of the public reads used fastp at Q25 and MiXCR and kept productive beta chains. Rows with a matching CDR3 protein are joined into one entry that keeps the most common DNA and genes. The sample table holds 15,000 to 20,000 distinct CDR3 sequences, of which 9.2% were seen once. The top ten hold roughly 20% of the sample. The sequencing used PBMCs, collected at follow-up. These receptor sequences come from a male donor with early-stage non-small cell lung cancer.

Many counts were recorded for this clonotype. The chain has TRBV4-1 and TRBJ1-1, with D tentatively TRBD1 (6 bases). Trimming shortened V by 4 bases and J by 1 base, and 13 bases separated the two germline ends. Germline V gene data show CDR1 as MGHRA and CDR2 as YSYEKL. This CDR3 is 15 amino acids long. CDR3 protein: CASSRNRDRNTEAFF. The CDR3 nucleotides read TGCGCCAGCAGCCGAAACAGGGATCGGAACACTGAAGCTTTCTTT.

This clonotype was observed at least ten times. The rearrangement uses TRBV5-1 and TRBJ2-5; D gene ambiguous. The germline gives CDR1 SGHRS, CDR2 YFSETQ. Trimming removed 0 bases from V and 1 base from J, with 10 bases in between. CDR3 length: 15 residues. The CDR3 nucleotides read TGCGCCAGCAGCTTGGCCCCGGGCGTCCAAGAGACCCAGTACTTC. As protein: CASSLAPGVQETQYF.

This clonotype is labeled as medium-sized. The rearrangement uses TRBV28 and TRBJ2-1; D may be TRBD2 (6 bases). The CDR3 is made up of 16 amino acids. Trimming shortened V by 1 base and J by 2 bases, and 12 bases separated the two germline ends. The germline V gene encodes CDR1 MDHEN and CDR2 SYDVKM. The CDR3 DNA reads as TGTGCCAGCAGTTTATCTACTAGCATAACCTACAATGAGCAGTTCTTC. This sequence encodes CASSLSTSITYNEQFF.

This clonotype came up many times. This chain joins TRBV20-1 and TRBJ2-7; 11 bases map to TRBD2. Germline V gene sequence: CDR1 DFQATT, CDR2 SNEGSKA (reference sequence). V gave up 3 bases and J gave up 0 bases; unmatched junction bases: 7. The CDR3 runs 16 residues. The CDR3 loop reads CSASVPSGGPSYEQYF. As DNA, the CDR3 is TGCAGTGCTAGTGTCCCTAGCGGGGGGCCCTCCTACGAGCAGTACTTC.

This clonotype has a handful of counts. CDR3 residues: CASSSSGRYNEQFF. The CDR3, as DNA: TGTGCCAGCAGTTCTAGCGGGAGGTACAATGAGCAGTTCTTC. This chain joins TRBV6-2 or TRBV6-3 and TRBJ2-1; 11 bases agree with TRBD2. This CDR3 contains 14 residues. The germline gives CDR1 MNHEY, CDR2 SVGEGT. With 4 bases clipped from V and 4 bases from J, the junction kept 0 bases outside the gene matches.

This clonotype has ten or more counts. J is TRBJ1-1 and V is TRBV6-1, with a weak D call TRBD1 (5 bases). V was clipped by 4 bases and J by 6 bases, with 21 bases between them. The CDR3 is made up of 16 amino acids. Germline lookup yields CDR1 MNHNS and CDR2 SASEGT. CDR3 region: CASSASSGTGQAEAFF. The CDR3 bases are TGTGCCAGCAGTGCATCCTCCGGGACGGGCCAGGCTGAAGCTTTCTTT.

The chain recombines TRBV27 with TRBJ1-5; D remains unclear. Germline V CDR1 and CDR2: MNHEY, SMNVEV (reference sequence). The CDR3 is 15 residues long. V was cut by 3 bases and J by 7 bases, with 16 bases left in between. The CDR3 DNA reads as TGTGCCAGCAGTTTGGGCTCGGGTTTTAACCAGCCCCAGCATTTT. Amino acid sequence: CASSLGSGFNQPQHF.

This clonotype is categorized as large (0.1 to 1%). CDR3 sequence: CASSFDPIDGGNVNTEAFF. CDR3 in DNA: TGTGCCAGCAGTTTCGACCCTATTGACGGAGGGAATGTGAACACTGAAGCTTTCTTT. The V gene is TRBV28, the J gene TRBJ1-1, with D unclear. With 3 bases removed from V and 0 bases from J, the gap between germline ends came to 23 bases. CDR3 length: 19 residues. CDR1 is MDHEN, CDR2 SYDVKM, per germline.

This clonotype was recorded many times. The rearrangement uses TRBV20-1 and TRBJ2-7; the D call may be TRBD1 or TRBD2 (5 bases each). This CDR3 has 15 residues. The germline gives CDR1 DFQATT, CDR2 SNEGSKA (reference sequence). Trimming stripped 6 bases from V and 4 bases from J, with 22 bases between. CDR3 protein: CSAHEMGPSIYEQYF. CDR3 coding DNA: TGCAGTGCACACGAGATGGGACCCTCAATTTACGAGCAGTACTTC.

This clonotype was seen many times. This chain connects TRBV5-6 to TRBJ2-1; TRBD1 matches at 8 bases. The CDR3 is 16 residues long. From germline, CDR1 is SGHDT and CDR2 YYEEEE. After removal of 4 bases from V and 9 bases from J, the junction contained 15 bases not matched to a gene. Written as DNA, the CDR3 is TGTGCCAGCAGCAAGCCCACCGGGACAGGCGACACTGAGCAGTTCTTC. Amino acids: CASSKPTGTGDTEQFF.

This clonotype was counted a few times. This sequence joins TRBV10-3 and TRBJ2-1; 14 bases fit TRBD2. This CDR3 is built from 15 residues. Germline assignment: CDR1 ENHRY and CDR2 SYGVKD. The ends lost 4 bases at V and 6 bases at J; junction bases unmatched: 2. The CDR3, as DNA: TGTGCCATCAGTGGACTAGCGGGAGGGGTCAATGAGCAGTTCTTC. This translates into CAISGLAGGVNEQFF.

This clonotype was counted at least ten times. The chain recombines TRBV15 with TRBJ2-1, with D maybe TRBD1 (6 bases). The germline CDR1 and CDR2 sequences are LNHNV and YYDKDF (reference sequence). The CDR3 length is 13 residues. V was shortened by 7 bases and J by 3 bases, with 10 bases between the two germline ends. The CDR3 protein is CATNTGNYNEQFF. CDR3 bases: TGTGCCACCAACACAGGGAACTACAATGAGCAGTTCTTC.

This clonotype has a single count. Given a much more abundant clone one base away, this may be a read error. J is TRBJ2-3 and V is TRBV28; D is unclear. Germline-derived CDR1 and CDR2 are MDHEN and SYDVKM. The CDR3 extends over 13 amino acids. The CDR3 reads CASSSPATDTLYF. The CDR3, as DNA: TGTGCCAGCAGTTCACCGGCCACAGATACGCTGTATTTT.

The chain is built from TRBV6-2 or TRBV6-3 and TRBJ1-1, with TRBD1 matching 7 bases. The germline CDR1 and CDR2 sequences are MNHEY and SVGEGT. The CDR3 sequence is 14 residues long. V lost 6 bases, J lost 0 bases, and 4 bases stayed unmatched. DNA of the CDR3: TGTGCCAGCAGACCAGGACAGGTGAACACTGAAGCTTTCTTT. Its protein product is CASRPGQVNTEAFF.

This clonotype has a count of ten or more. The J gene is TRBJ2-7, the V gene TRBV4-1; the match to TRBD2 covers 10 bases. J gave up 6 bases and V 2 bases, and 7 bases lay outside the gene matches. Germline loops: CDR1 MGHRA, CDR2 YSYEKL. The CDR3 runs to 15 residues. CDR3 amino acids: CASSQSSGSISEQYF. CDR3 DNA sequence: TGCGCCAGCAGCCAATCTAGCGGGAGCATTAGCGAGCAGTACTTC.

This clonotype was picked up many times. The chain employs TRBV7-9 and TRBJ2-7; tentative D call: TRBD1 (6 bases). The V gene lost 5 bases and the J gene lost 6 bases, with 20 bases spanning the gap. CDR1 is SEHNR, CDR2 FQNEAQ, per germline (reference sequence). This CDR3 has 15 residues. In DNA, the CDR3 is TGTGCCAGCAGCGTAGTCAGGGGTGGAGGAGGCGAGCAGTACTTC. Encoded protein: CASSVVRGGGGEQYF.

This clonotype was observed a handful of times. The V and J genes are TRBV11-2 and TRBJ2-7, with D uncertain. V lost 0 bases to trimming and J lost 5 bases, with 14 bases between them. The CDR3 covers 15 residues. Germline-derived CDR1 and CDR2 are SGHAT and FQNNGV. CDR3 nucleotides: TGTGCCAGCAGCTTAGAGGGTAGCTCTCGTGACGAGCAGTACTTC. It yields the protein CASSLEGSSRDEQYF.

This chain joins TRBV6-1 and TRBJ1-1; 9 positions match TRBD1. This CDR3 is built from 13 residues. V gave up 5 bases and J gave up 11 bases; unmatched junction bases: 9. CDR1 MNHNS and CDR2 SASEGT come from the germline V gene. This CDR3 is CASSPTGGSVAFF. The CDR3 coding sequence is TGTGCCAGCAGTCCGACAGGGGGTTCTGTGGCTTTCTTT.

This clonotype was counted many times. The chain couples TRBV18 to TRBJ1-6; 7 bases line up with TRBD1. The CDR3 has 13 residues. The V gene end was trimmed by 6 bases and the J gene end by 7 bases; junction bases not matched to a gene: 3. Germline CDR1 KGHSH, CDR2 LQKENI. CDR3 sequence reads: CASSGTANSPLHF. The CDR3 DNA sequence: TGTGCCAGCTCCGGGACAGCGAATTCACCCCTCCACTTT.

This clonotype was recorded at least ten times. This chain connects TRBV7-6 to TRBJ2-1, with 10 positions matching TRBD1. Germline CDR1 SGHVS, CDR2 FNYEAQ. The CDR3 sequence is 15 residues long. V was pared by 4 bases and J by 7 bases, with 7 bases of the junction left unmatched. The CDR3 here is CASSYPGQGKNEQFF. In DNA, the CDR3 is TGTGCCAGCAGCTATCCGGGACAGGGGAAGAATGAGCAGTTCTTC. Drawing the rest from reference TRBV7-6 and TRBJ2-1, the complete variable domain is GAGVSQSPRYKVTKRGQDVALRCDPISGHVSLYWYRQALGQGPEFLTYFNYEAQQDKSGLPNDRFSAERPEGSISTLTIQRTEQRDSAMYRCASSYPGQGKNEQFFGPGTRLTVL.

There are many counts of this clonotype. The V gene is TRBV7-9, the J gene TRBJ2-3; 12 bases are a match to TRBD2. Per the germline V gene, CDR1 is SEHNR and CDR2 is FQNEAQ (reference sequence). The V segment lost 4 bases and the J segment 3 bases; nucleotides outside the gene matches: 5. This CDR3 is built from 16 residues. CDR3 nucleotides: TGTGCCAGCAGCTCGAGACTAGCGGGAGTAACAGATACGCAGTATTTT. The encoded protein is CASSSRLAGVTDTQYF. The full variable domain, in which reference TRBV7-9 and TRBJ2-3 provide the parts outside the CDR3, is DTGVSQNPRHKITKRGQNVTFRCDPISEHNRLYWYRQTLGQGPEFLTYFQNEAQLEKSRLLSDRFSAERPKGSFSTLEIQRTEQGDSAMYLCASSSRLAGVTDTQYFGPGTRLTVL.

This clonotype is medium-sized in the sample. This sequence joins TRBV7-9 and TRBJ1-1, with unresolved D. Germline CDR1 SEHNR, CDR2 FQNEAQ (reference sequence). V was cut by 1 base and J by 9 bases, with 12 bases left in between. The CDR3 sequence is 13 residues long. Written as DNA, the CDR3 is TGTGCCAGCAGCTTAGACCATCTTAATCAAGCTTTCTTT. This encodes CASSLDHLNQAFF.

Ten or more counts support this clonotype. The chain carries TRBV28 and TRBJ1-2; TRBD1 matches at 8 bases. V trimming: 2 bases; J trimming: 4 bases; junction bases outside the gene matches: 6. The CDR3 spans 15 residues. Germline CDR1 reads MDHEN; CDR2 reads SYDVKM. CDR3 region: CASSLPKGQGYGYTF. The DNA for the CDR3 is TGTGCCAGCAGTTTACCCAAAGGACAGGGCTATGGCTACACCTTC.